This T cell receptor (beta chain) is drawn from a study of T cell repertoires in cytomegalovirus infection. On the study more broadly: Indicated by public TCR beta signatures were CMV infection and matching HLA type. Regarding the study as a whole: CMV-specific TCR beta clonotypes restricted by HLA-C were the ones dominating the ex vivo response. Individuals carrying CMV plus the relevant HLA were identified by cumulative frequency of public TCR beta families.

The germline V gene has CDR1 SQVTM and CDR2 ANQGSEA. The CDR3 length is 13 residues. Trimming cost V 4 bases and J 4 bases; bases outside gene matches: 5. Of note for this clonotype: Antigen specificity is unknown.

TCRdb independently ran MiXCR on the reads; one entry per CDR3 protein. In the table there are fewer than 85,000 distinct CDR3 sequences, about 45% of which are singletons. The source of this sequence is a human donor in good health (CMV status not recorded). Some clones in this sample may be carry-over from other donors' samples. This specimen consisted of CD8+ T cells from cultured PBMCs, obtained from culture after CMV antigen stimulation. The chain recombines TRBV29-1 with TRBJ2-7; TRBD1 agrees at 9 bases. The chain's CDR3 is CSVVRTGDYEQYF. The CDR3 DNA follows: TGCAGCGTTGTTAGGACAGGGGATTACGAGCAGTACTTC.